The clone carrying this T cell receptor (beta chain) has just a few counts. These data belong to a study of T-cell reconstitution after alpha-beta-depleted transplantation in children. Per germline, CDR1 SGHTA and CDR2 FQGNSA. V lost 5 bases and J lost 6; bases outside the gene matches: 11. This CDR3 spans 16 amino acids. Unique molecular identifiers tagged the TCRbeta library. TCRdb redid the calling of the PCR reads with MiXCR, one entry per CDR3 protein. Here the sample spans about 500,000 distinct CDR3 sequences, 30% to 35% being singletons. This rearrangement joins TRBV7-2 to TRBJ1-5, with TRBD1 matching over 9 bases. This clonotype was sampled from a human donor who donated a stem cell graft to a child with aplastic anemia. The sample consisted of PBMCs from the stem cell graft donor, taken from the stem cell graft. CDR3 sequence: CASSHSITGGVQPQHF. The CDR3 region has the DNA TGTGCCAGCAGCCATAGCATTACAGGGGGCGTTCAGCCCCAGCATTTT. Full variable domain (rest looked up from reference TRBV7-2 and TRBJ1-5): GAGVSQSPSNKVTEKGKDVELRCDPISGHTALYWYRQSLGQGLEFLIYFQGNSAPDKSGLPSDRFSAERTGGSVSTLTIQRTQQEDSAVYLCASSHSITGGVQPQHFGDGTRLSIL.